This T cell receptor beta chain was retrieved from a study of cytomegalovirus exposure and HLA in healthy donors. Regarding the study as a whole: Later, TCR association rates were found to vary by HLA locus, highest for DRB1 and lowest for HLA-C.

The CDR3 covers 15 residues. CDR1 and CDR2 from the germline V gene are SGHDT and YYEEEE. Trimming stripped 2 bases from V and 6 bases from J, with 12 bases between. As regards this clone: The antigen remains unidentified.

The primer mix had 60 Vbeta and 13 Jbeta primers. In the original workflow: As a later analysis found, there were approximately 80 million unique TCR beta chains, of which about 10 million were shared. The protocol was immunoSEQ multiplex PCR, while the TCRdb copy is restricted to in-frame clones and leaves out a portion. D and trimming were read from the DNA, whereas the V and J calls and clone size are those reported in that table. The sample lists about 150,000 clones; more than 75% were seen once. The gene calls are TRBV5-6 and TRBJ1-6; no definite D call. This clonotype originated in a woman aged 40-49 years in good health and CMV-seropositive. Sequencing input: PBMCs. This CDR3 is CASSFFSGSNSPLHF. The CDR3 nucleotides are TGTGCCAGCAGCTTTTTTTCGGGAAGTAATTCACCCCTCCACTTT.